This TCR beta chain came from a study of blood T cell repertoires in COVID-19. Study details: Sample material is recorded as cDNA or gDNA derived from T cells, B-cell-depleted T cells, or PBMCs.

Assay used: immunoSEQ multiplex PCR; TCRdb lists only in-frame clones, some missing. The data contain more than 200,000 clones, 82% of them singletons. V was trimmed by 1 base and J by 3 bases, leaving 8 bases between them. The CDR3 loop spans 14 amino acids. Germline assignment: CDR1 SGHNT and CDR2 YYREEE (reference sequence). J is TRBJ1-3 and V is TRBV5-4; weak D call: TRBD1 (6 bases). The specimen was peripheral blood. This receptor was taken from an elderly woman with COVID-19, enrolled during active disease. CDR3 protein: CASSLRGNGNTIYF. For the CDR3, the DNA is TGTGCCAGCAGCTTGAGGGGGAATGGAAACACCATATATTTT.